One sample yielded the 14 T cell receptor beta chains listed below, sequenced in a study of T cell responses to AZD1222 COVID-19 vaccine. Data came from immunoSEQ multiplex PCR; TCRdb stores just in-frame clones and leaves some out. The profile shows about 150,000 clones, about nine tenths of them singletons. The sequencing here drew on peripheral blood, taken on day 0 of AZD1222 vaccination. The receptors were sampled from an adult in good health.

The chain uses TRBV19 and TRBJ2-7; 12 nucleotides agree with TRBD2. Germline values: CDR1 LNHDA, CDR2 SQIVND (reference sequence). J gave up 3 bases and V 5 bases, and 5 bases lay outside the gene matches. The CDR3 totals 15 residues. CDR3 amino acids: CASSLRTSGNYEQYF. In DNA form, the CDR3 reads TGTGCCAGTAGTCTCCGGACTAGCGGGAACTACGAGCAGTACTTC.

The CDR3 DNA sequence: TGTGCCAGCAGTGAACGAATATTGGGGGAAAAACTGTTTTTT. Protein: CASSERILGEKLFF. The rearrangement joins TRBV2 to TRBJ1-4, with D uncertain. This CDR3 has 14 amino acids. CDR1 is SNHLY, CDR2 FYNNEI, per germline. V lost 2 bases to trimming and J lost 8 bases, with 12 bases between them.

V and J are TRBV20-1 and TRBJ1-1; TRBD1 agrees at 7 bases. The CDR3 is 17 amino acids. The germline CDR1 and CDR2 sequences are DFQATT and SNEGSKA (reference sequence). With 3 bases clipped from V and 0 bases from J, the junction kept 13 bases outside the gene matches. The CDR3 DNA reads as TGCAGTGCTAGTCGCTATTTCAAGGGACAGCTGAACACTGAAGCTTTCTTT. Translating it yields CSASRYFKGQLNTEAFF.

CDR3 sequence reads: CANPNRAGIYEQYF. CDR3 in DNA: TGTGCCAACCCGAACAGGGCGGGCATCTACGAGCAGTACTTC. The rearrangement uses TRBV3-1 (or the pseudogene TRBV3-2) and TRBJ2-7; maybe TRBD1 (6 bases). Germline loops: CDR1 LGHDT, CDR2 YNNKEL (reference sequence). This CDR3 is 14 amino acids long. Trimming took 10 bases from V and 3 from J, leaving 19 bases between them.

The chain joins TRBV7-3 to TRBJ1-1; 7 positions agree with TRBD1. CDR3 length: 14 amino acids. After removal of 6 bases from V and 2 bases from J, the junction contained 6 bases not matched to a gene. Germline CDR1 reads SGHTA; CDR2 reads FQGTGA. CDR3 loop: CASRRDRLNTEAFF. CDR3 coding DNA: TGTGCCAGCAGACGGGACAGATTAAACACTGAAGCTTTCTTT.

V is TRBV6-9 and J is TRBJ1-1, with no clear D. Trimming shortened V by 3 bases and J by 1 base, and 9 bases separated the two germline ends. This CDR3 region has 14 residues. Germline assignment: CDR1 MNHGY and CDR2 SVAAGI. The CDR3: CASSYVAGNTEAFF. The CDR3 coding sequence is TGTGCCAGCAGTTACGTGGCCGGGAACACTGAAGCTTTCTTT.

This chain links TRBV28 with TRBJ2-3; TRBD1 matches at 9 bases. The V segment lost 4 bases and the J segment 3 bases; nucleotides outside the gene matches: 14. This CDR3 contains 18 residues. CDR1 and CDR2 (germline): MDHEN, SYDVKM. CDR3 coding DNA: TGTGCCAGCAGTTCTCTCTACCTCCGGGACAGGGATACAGATACGCAGTATTTT. Translated, it gives CASSSLYLRDRDTDTQYF. The full variable domain, with the rest looked up from reference TRBV28 and TRBJ2-3, is DVKVTQSSRYLVKRTGEKVFLECVQDMDHENMFWYRQDPGLGLRLIYFSYDVKMKEKGDIPEGYSVSREKKERFSLILESASTNQTSMYLCASSSLYLRDRDTDTQYFGPGTRLTVL.

The chain joins TRBV4-2 to TRBJ2-5, with 7 bases aligning to TRBD2. V shed 2 bases, J shed 4 bases, and the junction held 10 bases outside the gene matches. The CDR3 contains 16 residues. Germline CDR1 LGHNA, CDR2 YNFKEQ. Here the CDR3 reads CASSQSPGLTSETQYF. The CDR3 bases are TGTGCCAGCAGCCAATCTCCGGGACTAACATCAGAGACCCAGTACTTC.

V gene TRBV2 combines with J gene TRBJ2-7; TRBD1 matches 9 bases. This CDR3 is 17 amino acids long. The germline gives CDR1 SNHLY, CDR2 FYNNEI. V shed 1 base, J shed 5 bases, and the junction held 12 bases outside the gene matches. The chain's CDR3 is CASSEEAAGQGRDEQYF. CDR3 DNA sequence: TGTGCCAGCAGTGAAGAAGCGGCCGGACAGGGGAGGGACGAGCAGTACTTC.

This clone was recorded only once. The chain joins TRBV5-6 to TRBJ2-5; D remains ambiguous. The CDR3 is 15 residues long. Germline CDR1 SGHDT, CDR2 YYEEEE. With 0 bases removed from V and 5 bases from J, the gap between germline ends came to 14 bases. CDR3: CASSLEGAGGETQYF. The CDR3 bases are TGTGCCAGCAGCTTGGAGGGCGCTGGTGGGGAGACCCAGTACTTC.

The rearrangement links TRBV5-6 to TRBJ2-3; possibly TRBD1 or TRBD2 for D (5 bases each). Germline assignment: CDR1 SGHDT and CDR2 YYEEEE. The CDR3 extends over 16 amino acids. Trimming removed 0 bases at V and 4 bases at J, with 15 bases between. CDR3 in amino acids: CASSLARHGAADTQYF. DNA of the CDR3: TGTGCCAGCAGCTTGGCGCGGCACGGGGCCGCAGATACGCAGTATTTT.

The chain joins TRBV21-1 to TRBJ1-6; TRBD1 is the table's D call, not checked against the DNA. TRBV21-1 is labeled a pseudogene. This CDR3 is 15 amino acids long. The chain's CDR3 is CASKTPQGDNSPLHF. The CDR3, as DNA: TGTGCCAGCAAAACCCCGCAGGGGGATAATTCACCCCTCCACTTT.

The rearrangement uses TRBV10-1 and TRBJ1-1; D gene unclear. Germline CDR1 reads WNHNN; CDR2 reads SYGVQD (reference sequence). This CDR3 spans 20 amino acids. V dropped 8 bases and J dropped 0 bases, with 31 bases sitting between them. CDR3 loop: CASLRQDIRLNSVLNTEAFF. Here the CDR3 DNA reads TGCGCCAGCCTTAGACAAGACATTCGGTTGAACTCGGTGTTGAACACTGAAGCTTTCTTT.

This chain uses TRBV4-1 with TRBJ1-5, with D unresolved. This CDR3 spans 14 amino acids. Germline-derived CDR1 and CDR2 are MGHRA and YSYEKL. Trimming cost V 0 bases and J 1 base, with 4 bases left between them. DNA of the CDR3: TGCGCCAGCAGCCAAGAACGAAGCAATCAGCCCCAGCATTTT. It yields the protein CASSQERSNQPQHF.